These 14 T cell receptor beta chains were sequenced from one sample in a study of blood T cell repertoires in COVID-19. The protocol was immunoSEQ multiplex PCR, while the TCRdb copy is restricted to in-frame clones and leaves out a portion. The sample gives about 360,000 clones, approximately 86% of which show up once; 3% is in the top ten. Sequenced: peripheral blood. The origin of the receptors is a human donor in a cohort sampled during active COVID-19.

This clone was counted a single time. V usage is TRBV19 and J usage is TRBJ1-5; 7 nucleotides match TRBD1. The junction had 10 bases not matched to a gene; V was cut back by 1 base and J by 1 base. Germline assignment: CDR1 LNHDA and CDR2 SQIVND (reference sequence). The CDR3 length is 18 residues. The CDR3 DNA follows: TGTGCCAGTAGTATAGGGGGGAACAGGGGAAGGAGCAATCAGCCCCAGCATTTT. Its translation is CASSIGGNRGRSNQPQHF.

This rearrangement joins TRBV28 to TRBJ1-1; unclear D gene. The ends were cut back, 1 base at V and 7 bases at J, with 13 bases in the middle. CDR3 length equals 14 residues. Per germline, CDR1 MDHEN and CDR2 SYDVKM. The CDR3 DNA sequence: TGTGCCAGCAGTTTATTGGCAGGAAACCGTGAAGCTTTCTTT. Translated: CASSLLAGNREAFF.

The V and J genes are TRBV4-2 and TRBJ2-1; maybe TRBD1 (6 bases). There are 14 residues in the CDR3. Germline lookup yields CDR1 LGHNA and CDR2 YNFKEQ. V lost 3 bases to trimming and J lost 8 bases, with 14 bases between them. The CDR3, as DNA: TGTGCCAGCAGCCAGGGGGCAAGGCGGGATGAGCAGTTCTTC. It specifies CASSQGARRDEQFF.

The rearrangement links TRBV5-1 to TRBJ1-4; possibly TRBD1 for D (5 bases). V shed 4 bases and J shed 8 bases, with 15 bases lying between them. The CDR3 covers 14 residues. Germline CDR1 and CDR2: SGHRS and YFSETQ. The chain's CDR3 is CASSANFGGEKLFF. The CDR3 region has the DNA TGCGCCAGCAGCGCGAATTTCGGGGGGGAAAAACTGTTTTTT. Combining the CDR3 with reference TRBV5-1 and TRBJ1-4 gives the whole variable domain KAGVTQTPRYLIKTRGQQVTLSCSPISGHRSVSWYQQTPGQGLQFLFEYFSETQRNKGNFPGRFSGRQFSNSRSEMNVSTLELGDSALYLCASSANFGGEKLFFGSGTQLSVL.

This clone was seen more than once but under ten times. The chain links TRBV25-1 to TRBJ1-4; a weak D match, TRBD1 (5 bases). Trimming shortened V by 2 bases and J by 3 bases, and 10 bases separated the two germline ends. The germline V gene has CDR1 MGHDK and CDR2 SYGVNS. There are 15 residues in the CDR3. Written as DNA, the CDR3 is TGTGCCAGCAGTGAACAGGGATCTTCTAATGAAAAACTGTTTTTT. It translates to CASSEQGSSNEKLFF.

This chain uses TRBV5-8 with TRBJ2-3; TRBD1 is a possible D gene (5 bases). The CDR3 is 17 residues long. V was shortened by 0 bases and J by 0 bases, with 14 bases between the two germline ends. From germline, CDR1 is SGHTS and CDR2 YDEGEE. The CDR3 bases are TGTGCCAGCAGCTTGGGTACAGGTGGCGGAAGCACAGATACGCAGTATTTT. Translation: CASSLGTGGGSTDTQYF.

The chain's CDR3 is CASSPGQGGPQHF. The DNA of the CDR3 is TGCGCCAGCAGCCCAGGACAGGGAGGGCCCCAGCATTTT. The chain employs TRBV5-1 and TRBJ1-5, with 8 bases identical to TRBD1. The junction had 6 bases not matched to a gene; V was cut back by 4 bases and J by 9 bases. The CDR3 consists of 13 residues. Germline values: CDR1 SGHRS, CDR2 YFSETQ.

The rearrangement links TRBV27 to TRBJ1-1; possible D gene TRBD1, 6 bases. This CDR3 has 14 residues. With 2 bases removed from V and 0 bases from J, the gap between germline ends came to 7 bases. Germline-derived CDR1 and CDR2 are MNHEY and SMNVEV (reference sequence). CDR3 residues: CASSLNRVNTEAFF. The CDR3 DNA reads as TGTGCCAGCAGTTTAAACAGGGTGAACACTGAAGCTTTCTTT.

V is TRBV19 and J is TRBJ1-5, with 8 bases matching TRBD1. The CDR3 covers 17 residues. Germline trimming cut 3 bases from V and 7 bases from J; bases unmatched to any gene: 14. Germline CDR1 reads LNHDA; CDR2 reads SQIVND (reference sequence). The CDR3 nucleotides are TGTGCCAGTAGTATGAGGGGACAGGAGCCCGCTACCCAGCCCCAGCATTTT. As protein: CASSMRGQEPATQPQHF. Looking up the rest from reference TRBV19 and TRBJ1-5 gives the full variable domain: DGGITQSPKYLFRKEGQNVTLSCEQNLNHDAMYWYRQDPGQGLRLIYYSQIVNDFQKGDIAEGYSVSREKKESFPLTVTSAQKNPTAFYLCASSMRGQEPATQPQHFGDGTRLSIL.

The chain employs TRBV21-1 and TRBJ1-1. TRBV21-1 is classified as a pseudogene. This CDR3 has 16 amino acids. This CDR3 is CASSKGGAWRVAEAFF. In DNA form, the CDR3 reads TGTGCCAGCAGCAAGGGTGGGGCCTGGAGGGTCGCTGAAGCTTTCTTT.

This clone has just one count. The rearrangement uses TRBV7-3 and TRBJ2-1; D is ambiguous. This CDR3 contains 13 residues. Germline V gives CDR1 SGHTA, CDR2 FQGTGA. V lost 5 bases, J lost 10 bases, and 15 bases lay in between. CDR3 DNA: TGTGCCAGCAGCGACAATGGTAGGAACGAGCAGTTCTTC. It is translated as CASSDNGRNEQFF.

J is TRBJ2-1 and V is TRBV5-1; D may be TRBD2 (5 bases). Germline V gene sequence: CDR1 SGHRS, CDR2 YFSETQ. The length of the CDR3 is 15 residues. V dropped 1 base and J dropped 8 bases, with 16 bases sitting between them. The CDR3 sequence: CASSLIPSAGDEQFF. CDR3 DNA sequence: TGCGCCAGCAGCTTGATACCGTCCGCGGGCGATGAGCAGTTCTTC.

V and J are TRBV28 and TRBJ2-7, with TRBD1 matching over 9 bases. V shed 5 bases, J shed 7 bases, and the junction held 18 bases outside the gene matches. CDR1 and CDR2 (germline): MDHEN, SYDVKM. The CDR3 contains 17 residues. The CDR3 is CASSLLGTGRHYGEQYF. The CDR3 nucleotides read TGTGCCAGCAGTCTATTGGGGACAGGGCGACACTACGGGGAGCAGTACTTC. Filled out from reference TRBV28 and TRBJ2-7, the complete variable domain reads DVKVTQSSRYLVKRTGEKVFLECVQDMDHENMFWYRQDPGLGLRLIYFSYDVKMKEKGDIPEGYSVSREKKERFSLILESASTNQTSMYLCASSLLGTGRHYGEQYFGPGTRLTVT.

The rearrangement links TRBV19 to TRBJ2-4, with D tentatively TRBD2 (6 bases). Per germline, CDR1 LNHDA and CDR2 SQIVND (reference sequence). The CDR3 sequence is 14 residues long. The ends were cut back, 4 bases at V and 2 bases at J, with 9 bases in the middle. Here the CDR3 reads CASSRRASKNIQYF. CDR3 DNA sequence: TGTGCCAGTAGTAGGAGGGCGTCCAAAAACATTCAGTACTTC.